This T cell receptor (beta chain) was captured by sequencing in a study of T cell repertoires in aging, cancer and after chemotherapy. Background on the study: Six age groups, ranging from 30 or younger to 70 or older, included the donors. Healthy donor repertoires were recorded over several months to years and showed clear clonal overlap. Some 9.4 million TCR reads made up the full dataset.

Trimming shortened V by 4 bases and J by 8 bases, and 14 bases separated the two germline ends. Looked up from germline, CDR1 is MNHEY and CDR2 is SVGAGI. This CDR3 contains 13 residues. Comment on this clonotype: Its target is unknown.

A mixed TRB-A/B primer pool amplified rearranged TRB by multiplex touch-down PCR. TCRdb processed the multiplex PCR reads anew with MiXCR; each CDR3 protein has one entry. The sample records about 11,000 distinct CDR3 sequences, roughly 40% being singletons. Study-wide findings and caveats: Rebound thymic output was suggested by rising median generation probability during chemotherapy in each cancer cohort.

The template was genomic DNA from peripheral blood, not RNA. The sample consisted of blood. This TCR was recovered from a human donor in good health. This rearrangement joins TRBV6-5 to TRBJ1-2; D unclear. CDR3 protein: CASSFPGQGGYTF. The CDR3 DNA is TGTGCCAGCAGTTTCCCGGGCCAAGGAGGCTACACCTTC.